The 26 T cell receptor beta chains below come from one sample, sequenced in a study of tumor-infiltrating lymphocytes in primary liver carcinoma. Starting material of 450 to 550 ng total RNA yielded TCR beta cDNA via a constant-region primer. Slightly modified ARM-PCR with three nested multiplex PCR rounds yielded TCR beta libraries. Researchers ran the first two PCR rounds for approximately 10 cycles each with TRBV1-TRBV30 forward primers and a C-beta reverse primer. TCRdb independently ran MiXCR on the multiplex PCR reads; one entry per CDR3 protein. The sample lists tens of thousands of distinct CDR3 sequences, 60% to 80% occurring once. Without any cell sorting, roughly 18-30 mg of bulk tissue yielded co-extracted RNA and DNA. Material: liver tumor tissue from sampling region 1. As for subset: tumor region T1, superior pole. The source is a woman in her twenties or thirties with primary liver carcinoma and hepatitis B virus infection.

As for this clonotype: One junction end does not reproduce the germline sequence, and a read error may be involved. This CDR3 is CASNNQSAIYNSPPHF. CDR3 DNA: TGTGCCAGCAATAATCAGTCTGCCATATATAATTCACCCCCCCACTTT. V and J are TRBV6-5 and TRBJ1-6; D gene uncertain. The CDR3 is 16 residues long. Germline CDR1 MNHEY, CDR2 SVGAGI.

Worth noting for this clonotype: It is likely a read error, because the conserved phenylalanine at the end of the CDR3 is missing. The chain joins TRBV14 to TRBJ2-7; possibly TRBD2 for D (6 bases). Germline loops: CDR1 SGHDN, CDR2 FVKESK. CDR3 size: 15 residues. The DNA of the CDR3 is TGTGCCAGGAGCCAGGCGGCGGGGACTGATTACGAGCAGTACCTC. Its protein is CARSQAAGTDYEQYL.

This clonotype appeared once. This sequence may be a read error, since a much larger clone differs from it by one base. The DNA of the CDR3 is TGTGCCAGCATGGACAAGGGGGACACTGAAGCTTTCTTT. As protein: CASMDKGDTEAFF. The rearrangement uses TRBV6-5 and TRBJ1-1; perhaps TRBD1 as D (6 bases). V was pared by 7 bases and J by 3 bases, with 12 bases between. Germline V gene sequence: CDR1 MNHEY, CDR2 SVGAGI. CDR3 size: 13 residues.

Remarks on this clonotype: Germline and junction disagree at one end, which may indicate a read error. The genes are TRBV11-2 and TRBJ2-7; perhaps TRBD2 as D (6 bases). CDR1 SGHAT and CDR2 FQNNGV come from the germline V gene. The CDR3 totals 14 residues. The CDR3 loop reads CTSSPIAEVKEQYF. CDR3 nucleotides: TGTACCAGCAGCCCTATAGCGGAAGTGAAAGAGCAGTACTTC.

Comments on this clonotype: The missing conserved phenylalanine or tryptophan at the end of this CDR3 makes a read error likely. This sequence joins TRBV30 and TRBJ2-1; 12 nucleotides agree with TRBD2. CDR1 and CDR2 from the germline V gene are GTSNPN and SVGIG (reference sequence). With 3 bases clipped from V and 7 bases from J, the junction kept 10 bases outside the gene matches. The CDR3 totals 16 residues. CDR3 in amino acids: CAWSRGETSGRNEQFI. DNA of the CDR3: TGTGCCTGGAGCCGAGGGGAGACTAGCGGGAGAAATGAGCAGTTCATC.

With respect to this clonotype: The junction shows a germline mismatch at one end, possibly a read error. In DNA form, the CDR3 reads TGTGCGGGCAGCGGGATGGGACGGAGGCAGCTCTTC. Translating it yields CAGSGMGRRQLF. The chain employs TRBV11-1 and TRBJ2-1; 7 bases fit TRBD2. The germline V gene has CDR1 SGHAT and CDR2 FQDESV (reference sequence). CDR3 size: 12 residues.

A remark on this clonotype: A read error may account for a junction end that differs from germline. The CDR3 here is CASSHSGAGTGEPFF. DNA of the CDR3: TGCGCCAGCAGCCACTCGGGAGCCGGCACCGGGGAGCCGTTCTTT. The J gene is TRBJ2-2, the V gene TRBV4-3; D is possibly TRBD2 (6 bases). Germline V gene lookup returns CDR1 LGHNA and CDR2 YSLEER. The CDR3 runs to 15 residues.

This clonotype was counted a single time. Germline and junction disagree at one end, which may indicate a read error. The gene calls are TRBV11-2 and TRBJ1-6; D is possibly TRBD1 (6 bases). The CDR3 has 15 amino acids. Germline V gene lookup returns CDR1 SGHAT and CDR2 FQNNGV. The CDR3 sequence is CASPMTQGTNSPLHF. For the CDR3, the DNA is TGTGCCAGCCCCATGACCCAGGGGACTAATTCACCACTCCACTTC.

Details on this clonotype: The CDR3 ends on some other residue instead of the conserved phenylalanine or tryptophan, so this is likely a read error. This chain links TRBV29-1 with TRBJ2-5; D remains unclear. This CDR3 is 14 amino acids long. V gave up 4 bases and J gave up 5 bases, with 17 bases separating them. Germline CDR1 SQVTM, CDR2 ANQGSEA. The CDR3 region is CSVAGPGSRETQYL. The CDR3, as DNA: TGCAGCGTTGCTGGACCAGGTAGTCGGGAGACCCAGTACTTA.

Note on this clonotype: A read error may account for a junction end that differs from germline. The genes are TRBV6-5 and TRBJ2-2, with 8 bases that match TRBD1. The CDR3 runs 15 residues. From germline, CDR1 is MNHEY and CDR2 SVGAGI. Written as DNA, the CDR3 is TGTCCCAGTAGTCCGCGGACAGGGTTCACCGGTGAGCTGTTTTTT. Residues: CPSSPRTGFTGELFF.

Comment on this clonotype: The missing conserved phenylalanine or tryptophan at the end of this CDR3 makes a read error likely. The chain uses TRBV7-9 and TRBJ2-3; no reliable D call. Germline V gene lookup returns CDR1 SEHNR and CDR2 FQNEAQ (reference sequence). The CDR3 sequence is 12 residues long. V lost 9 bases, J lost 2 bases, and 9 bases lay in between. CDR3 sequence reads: CASNPLTDTQYL. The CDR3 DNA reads TGTGCCAGTAATCCTCTCACAGATACGCAGTATCTT.

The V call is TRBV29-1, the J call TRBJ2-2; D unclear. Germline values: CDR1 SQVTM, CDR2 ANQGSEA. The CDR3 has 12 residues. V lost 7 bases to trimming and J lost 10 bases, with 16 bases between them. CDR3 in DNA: TGCAGCGATGTTGGTTGGACCAAGGAGCTGTTTTTT. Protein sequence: CSDVGWTKELFF.

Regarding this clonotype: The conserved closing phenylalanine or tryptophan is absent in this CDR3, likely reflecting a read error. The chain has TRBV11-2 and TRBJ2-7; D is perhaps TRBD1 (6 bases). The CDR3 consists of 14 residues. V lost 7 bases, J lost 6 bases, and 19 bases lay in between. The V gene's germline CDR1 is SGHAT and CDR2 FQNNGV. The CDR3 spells CASNRLGIGGEQYL. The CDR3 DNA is TGTGCCAGCAACCGCCTTGGGATAGGGGGCGAGCAGTACCTC.

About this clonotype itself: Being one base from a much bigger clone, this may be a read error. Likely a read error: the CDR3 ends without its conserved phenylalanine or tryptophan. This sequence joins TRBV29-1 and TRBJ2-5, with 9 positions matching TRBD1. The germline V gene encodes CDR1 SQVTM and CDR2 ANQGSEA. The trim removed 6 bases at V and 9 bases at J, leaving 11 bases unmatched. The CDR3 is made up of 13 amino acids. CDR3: CSVVSRTGEAQYL. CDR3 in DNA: TGCAGCGTCGTCAGTAGGACAGGGGAGGCCCAGTACTTA.

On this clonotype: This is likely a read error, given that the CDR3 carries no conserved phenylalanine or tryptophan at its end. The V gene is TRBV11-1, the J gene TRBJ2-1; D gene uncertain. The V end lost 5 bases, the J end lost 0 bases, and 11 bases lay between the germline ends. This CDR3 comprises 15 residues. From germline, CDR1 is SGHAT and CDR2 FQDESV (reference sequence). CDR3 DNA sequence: TGTGCCAGCAGCCGGAGACGGGTCTCCTACAATGAGCAGTTCCTC. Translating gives CASSRRRVSYNEQFL.

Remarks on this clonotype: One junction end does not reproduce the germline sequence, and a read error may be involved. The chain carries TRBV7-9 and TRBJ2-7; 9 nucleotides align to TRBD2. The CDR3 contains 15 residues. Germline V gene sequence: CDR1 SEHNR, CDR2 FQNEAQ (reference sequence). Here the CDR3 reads CASSWGLAAPYEQHF. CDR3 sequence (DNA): TGTGCCAGCAGCTGGGGACTAGCCGCACCTTATGAGCAGCACTTT.

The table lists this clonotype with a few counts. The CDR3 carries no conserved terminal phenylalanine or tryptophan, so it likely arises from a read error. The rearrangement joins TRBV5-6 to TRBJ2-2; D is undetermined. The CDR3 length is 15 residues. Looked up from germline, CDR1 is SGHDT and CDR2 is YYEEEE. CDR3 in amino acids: CARSLAPRVTGELFS. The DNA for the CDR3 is TGTGCCAGGAGCTTGGCACCTAGAGTCACCGGGGAGCTGTTTTCT.

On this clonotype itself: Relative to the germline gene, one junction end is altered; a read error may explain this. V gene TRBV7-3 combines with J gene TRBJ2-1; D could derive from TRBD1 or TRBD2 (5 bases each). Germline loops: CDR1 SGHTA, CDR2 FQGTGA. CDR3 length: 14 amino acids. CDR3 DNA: TGTGCCAGCAGCCCGTCGGACACGGGGAATGAGCAGTCCTTC. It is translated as CASSPSDTGNEQSF.

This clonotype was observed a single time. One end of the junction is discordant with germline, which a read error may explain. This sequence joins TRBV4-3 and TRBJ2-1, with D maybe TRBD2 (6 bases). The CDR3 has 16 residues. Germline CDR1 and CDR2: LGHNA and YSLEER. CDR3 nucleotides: TGCGCCAGCTGCCAAGATGCGGGAAGCTCCTACGATGAGCAGTTTTTC. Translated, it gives CASCQDAGSSYDEQFF.

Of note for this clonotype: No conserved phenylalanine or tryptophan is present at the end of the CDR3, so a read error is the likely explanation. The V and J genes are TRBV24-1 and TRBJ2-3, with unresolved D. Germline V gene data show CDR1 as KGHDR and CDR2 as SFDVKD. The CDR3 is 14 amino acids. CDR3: CATSDAIETVTQYL. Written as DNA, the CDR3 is TGTGCTACCAGTGATGCTATCGAGACGGTGACGCAGTATCTT.

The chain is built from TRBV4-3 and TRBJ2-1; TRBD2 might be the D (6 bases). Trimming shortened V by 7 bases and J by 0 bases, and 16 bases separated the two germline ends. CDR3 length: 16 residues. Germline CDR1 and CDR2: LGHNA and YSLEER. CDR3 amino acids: CASTQVAGSSYNEQFF. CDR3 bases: TGCGCCAGCACCCAGGTTGCGGGAAGCTCCTACAATGAGCAGTTCTTC.

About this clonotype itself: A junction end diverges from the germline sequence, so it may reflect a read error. The CDR3 sequence is CAISTGGSNEPQHF. CDR3 coding DNA: TGTGCCATCAGCACAGGGGGCAGTAATGAGCCCCAGCACTTT. This chain uses TRBV5-6 with TRBJ1-5; 9 positions agree with TRBD1. This CDR3 has 14 amino acids. Germline V gene data show CDR1 as SGHDT and CDR2 as YYEEEE.

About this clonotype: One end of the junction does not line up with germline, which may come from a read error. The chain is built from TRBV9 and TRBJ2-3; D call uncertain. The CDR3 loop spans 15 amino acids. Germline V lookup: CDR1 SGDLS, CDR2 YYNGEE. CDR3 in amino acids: CASSVGSAGTETQYF. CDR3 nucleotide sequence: TGTGCCAGCAGCGTCGGTTCGGCTGGCACAGAAACGCAGTATTTT. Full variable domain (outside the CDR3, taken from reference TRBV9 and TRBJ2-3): DSGVTQTPKHLITATGQRVTLRCSPRSGDLSVYWYQQSLDQGLQFLIQYYNGEERAKGNILERFSAQQFPDLHSELNLSSLELGDSALYFCASSVGSAGTETQYFGPGTRLTVL.

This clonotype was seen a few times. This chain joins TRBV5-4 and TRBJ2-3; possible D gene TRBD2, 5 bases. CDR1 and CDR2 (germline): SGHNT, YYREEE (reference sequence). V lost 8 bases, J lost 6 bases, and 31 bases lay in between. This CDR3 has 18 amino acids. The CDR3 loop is CASSNPAASWSRTDTQYF. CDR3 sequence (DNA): TGTGCCAGTAGTAACCCGGCGGCTAGCTGGAGTCGGACTGATACGCAGTATTTT.

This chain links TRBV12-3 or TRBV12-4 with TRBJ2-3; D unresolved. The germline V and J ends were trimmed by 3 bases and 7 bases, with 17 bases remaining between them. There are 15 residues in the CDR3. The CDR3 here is CASSFSLELQHTQYF. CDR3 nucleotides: TGTGCCAGCAGTTTTTCATTGGAGTTGCAGCATACGCAGTATTTT.

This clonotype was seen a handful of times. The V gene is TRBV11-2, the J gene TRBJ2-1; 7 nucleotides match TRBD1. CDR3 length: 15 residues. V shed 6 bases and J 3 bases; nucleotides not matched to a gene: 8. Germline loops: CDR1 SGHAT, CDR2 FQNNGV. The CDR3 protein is CASSPSGQFYNEQFF. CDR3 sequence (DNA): TGTGCCAGCAGTCCCTCGGGACAGTTCTACAATGAGCAGTTCTTC.